This T cell receptor beta chain emerged from a study of shared clonotypes between healthy human individuals. TCRdb's table, derived via immunoSEQ multiplex PCR, lists solely in-frame clones and lacks some. The sample lists about half a million clones, approximately 85% seen once, with 10% to 15% in the top ten. Germline trimming cut 3 bases from V and 6 bases from J; bases unmatched to any gene: 2. This CDR3 spans 13 amino acids. From germline, CDR1 is GTSNPN and CDR2 SVGIG (reference sequence). In this sample, this clone turned up many times. Its antigen is as yet unknown. General study points: The study sampled only blood, and tissue repertoires likely differ. Few donors restricted represented genetic and exposure-history diversity.

The clonotype was recovered from a woman in her forties in good health. Some clones in this sample may be carry-over from other donors' samples. Sequenced material: PBMCs. The gene calls are TRBV30 and TRBJ1-6; 7 nucleotides match TRBD1. The CDR3 coding sequence is TGTGCCTGGAGACGACAGGGTAATTCACCCCTCCACTTT. As protein: CAWRRQGNSPLHF.